The sequence of this T cell receptor beta chain was determined in a study of T cells in women clearing cervical HPV infection. At the level of the study: Controls gave blood once infection was undetectable; cases at lesion identification.

Clones were read by immunoSEQ multiplex PCR, and TCRdb kept only the in-frame ones, dropping some. In all, the sample yields about 39,000 clones. Looked up from germline, CDR1 is SGHTA and CDR2 is FQGTGA. Trimming removed 5 bases from V and 5 bases from J, with 8 bases in between. The CDR3 contains 12 residues. Study findings and constraints: It is unknown whether associations predate infection; no effector/memory or HPV-specific sorting. CIN3+ cases had significantly higher TCR richness than controls; evenness did not differ.

A note on this clone: The antigen remains unidentified. The read ends 3 residues shy of where the CDR3 ends; the end is completed using the germline J gene.

The specimen sequenced was blood buffy coat. The chain links TRBV7-3 to TRBJ2-3; D unclear. This TCR derives from a woman aged 18 to 75 with a cervical HPV16 infection that either progressed to CIN3+ or cleared (not recorded which). The CDR3 DNA, read in part, is TGTGCCAGCAGCCCGACTGGAGATACG. Protein product: CASSPTGDT. The full CDR3 reads CASSPTGDTQYF.